This section outlines one T cell receptor beta chain sequence together with its context. This clonotype has only a few counts. There is no known antigen for this receptor. One base away there is no much larger clone; base qualities are not given. The CDR3 spans 13 residues, from the cysteine through the phenylalanine. The entry retains the CDR3 DNA only, 39 bases that are in frame from base 1. The germline ends are 10 bases apart after V is trimmed by 8 bases and J by 0 bases. Via the germline V gene, CDR1 is MNHEY and CDR2 SVGEGT. The sample comes from a study of spatial heterogeneity in lung cancer (dated by TCRdb to about 2019). Context from the whole study: Beta-chain transcripts were consistently detected in greater numbers than alpha-chain transcripts, which likely reflected higher beta-chain transcript abundance. A strong correlation was found between TCR transcript counts in tumor regions and a T cell transcriptional module score from matched bulk RNA-seq. In the raw uncorrected reads, each unique combination of TCR and UMI appeared on average more than ten times. In non-small cell lung cancer, the study quantitatively compared TCR alpha and beta repertoires across several tumor regions, matched nontumor lung, and blood. Nonsynonymous mutation counts, determined by whole-exome sequencing of tumor tissue, were related to TCR repertoire features. Both alpha and beta chains were TCR-sequenced in fewer than 250 tumor regions, around 65 matched nontumor lung samples and over 55 PBMC samples obtained at surgery. What the authors observed across the whole study: A correlation was observed between the number of expanded intratumoral alpha and beta TCRs and the tumor nonsynonymous mutation count. Confirming at a functional level the hypothesis that regional TCRs recognize regional mutations was considered to require additional single-cell paired TCR alpha and beta sequencing. The count of ubiquitous expanded TCRs correlated with the count of ubiquitous nonsynonymous mutations, and the count of regional expanded TCRs correlated with the count of regional nonsynonymous mutations. TCR-seq coverage of tumor T cells was estimated at only approximately 7% for alpha chains and around 14% for beta chains.

This specimen's time point label, per the study, means: sample taken at primary tumor resection. The donors were 65 to 85 patients from the lung TRACERx cohort who had early-stage, untreated non-small cell lung cancer. For TCR sequencing, whole RNA was extracted from tumor and nontumor lung tissue, or from cryopreserved PBMC samples, and no cell sorting was done. Patients were selected for TCR sequencing only if sufficient RNA was available from at least two tumor regions. Before being selected, tumor and adjacent nontumor lung specimens were reviewed by a lung pathologist. Receptors were amplified or captured by 5' RACE. Instrument on record: NextSeq 500. In the TCR library protocol, a unique molecular identifier was attached to each TCR cDNA molecule so that PCR and sequencing errors could be corrected. Per the authors' processing: TCR identification, UMI-based error correction and CDR3 extraction were performed with Decombinator tools. Expanded TCRs were defined as those above a frequency of 2 per 1,000, corresponding to the top 1% of the tumor frequency distribution. Expanded tumor TCRs statistically deemed absent (corrected P<0.05) from at least one tumor region were classed as regional, and all other expanded tumor TCRs were classed as ubiquitous. Rényi diversity was computed with the R vegan package after subsampling each repertoire 100 times to 5,000 TCRs. CDR3 similarity networks were constructed using string-kernel similarity of amino acid triplets, with links drawn between CDR3s whose pairwise similarity was above 0.82. The public reads were reanalyzed by TCRdb: fastp trimming at Q25, MiXCR alignment, in-frame beta chains only. Entries that share a CDR3 protein sequence are merged under the most common genes and DNA. These V and J calls are TCRdb output, not the study's own analysis. A total of about 10,000 distinct CDR3 sequences appear in this sample, roughly 13% of them only once. The ten largest clones take up 39% of the sample.

This clonotype was sampled from a male donor with early-stage non-small cell lung cancer. This specimen consisted of lung tumor tissue, obtained at surgery. The V and J segments used are TRBV6-2 or TRBV6-3 and TRBJ1-2; the D gene cannot be resolved reliably. The CDR3 sequence is CASARDANYGYTF. In nucleotide form, the sequence is TGTGCCAGCGCCCGCGACGCTAACTATGGCTACACCTTC.